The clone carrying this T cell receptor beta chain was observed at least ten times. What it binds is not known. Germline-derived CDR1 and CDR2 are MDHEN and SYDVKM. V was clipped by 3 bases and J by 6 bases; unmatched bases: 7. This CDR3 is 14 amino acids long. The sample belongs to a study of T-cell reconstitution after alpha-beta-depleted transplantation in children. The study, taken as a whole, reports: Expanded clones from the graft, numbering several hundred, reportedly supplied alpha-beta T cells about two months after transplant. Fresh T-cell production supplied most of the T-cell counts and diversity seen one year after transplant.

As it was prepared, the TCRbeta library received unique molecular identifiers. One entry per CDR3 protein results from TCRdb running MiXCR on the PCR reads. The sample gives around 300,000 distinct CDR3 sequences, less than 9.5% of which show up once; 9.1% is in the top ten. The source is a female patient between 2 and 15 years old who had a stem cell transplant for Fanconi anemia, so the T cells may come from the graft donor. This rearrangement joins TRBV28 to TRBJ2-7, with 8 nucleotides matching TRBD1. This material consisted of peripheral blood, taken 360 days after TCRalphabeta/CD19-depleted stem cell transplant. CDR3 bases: TGTGCCAGCAGTTTCTACTCAGGGGGCGGCGAGCAGTACGTC. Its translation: CASSFYSGGGEQYV.